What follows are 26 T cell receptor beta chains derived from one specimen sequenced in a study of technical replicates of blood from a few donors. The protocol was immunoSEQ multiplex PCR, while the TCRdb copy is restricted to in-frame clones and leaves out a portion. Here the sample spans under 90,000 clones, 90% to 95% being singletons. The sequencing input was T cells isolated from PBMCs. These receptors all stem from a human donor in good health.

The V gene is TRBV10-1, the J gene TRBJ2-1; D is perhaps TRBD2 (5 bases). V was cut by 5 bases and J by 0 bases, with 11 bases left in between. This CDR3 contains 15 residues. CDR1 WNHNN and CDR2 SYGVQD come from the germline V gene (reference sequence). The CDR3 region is CASSRSGSSYNEQFF. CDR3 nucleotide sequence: TGCGCCAGCAGTAGGAGCGGTAGCTCCTACAATGAGCAGTTCTTC.

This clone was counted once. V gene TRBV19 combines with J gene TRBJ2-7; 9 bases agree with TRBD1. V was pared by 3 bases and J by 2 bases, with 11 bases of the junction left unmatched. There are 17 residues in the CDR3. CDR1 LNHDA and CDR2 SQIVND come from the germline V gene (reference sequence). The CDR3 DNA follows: TGTGCCAGTAGTATGAGGGGGACAGGGTATGTAACCTACGAGCAGTACTTC. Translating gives CASSMRGTGYVTYEQYF. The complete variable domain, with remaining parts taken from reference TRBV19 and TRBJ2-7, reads DGGITQSPKYLFRKEGQNVTLSCEQNLNHDAMYWYRQDPGQGLRLIYYSQIVNDFQKGDIAEGYSVSREKKESFPLTVTSAQKNPTAFYLCASSMRGTGYVTYEQYFGPGTRLTVT.

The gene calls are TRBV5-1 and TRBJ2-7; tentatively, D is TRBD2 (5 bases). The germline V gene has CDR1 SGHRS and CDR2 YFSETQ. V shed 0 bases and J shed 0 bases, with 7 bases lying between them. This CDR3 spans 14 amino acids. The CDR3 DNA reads TGCGCCAGCAGCTTGGACGGACTCTCCTACGAGCAGTACTTC. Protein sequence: CASSLDGLSYEQYF.

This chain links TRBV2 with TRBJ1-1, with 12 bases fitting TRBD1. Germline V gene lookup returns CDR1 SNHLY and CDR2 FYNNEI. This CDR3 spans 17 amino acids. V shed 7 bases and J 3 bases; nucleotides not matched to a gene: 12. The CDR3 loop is CASTPSGQGALDTEAFF. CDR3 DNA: TGTGCCAGCACTCCCTCGGGACAGGGGGCGCTTGACACTGAAGCTTTCTTT.

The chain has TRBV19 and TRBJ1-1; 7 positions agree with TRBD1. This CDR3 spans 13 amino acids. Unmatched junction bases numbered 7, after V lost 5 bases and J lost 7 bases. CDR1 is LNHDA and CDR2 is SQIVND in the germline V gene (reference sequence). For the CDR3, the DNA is TGTGCCAGTAGTCTAACAGGGGTCAATGAAGCTTTCTTT. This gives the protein CASSLTGVNEAFF.

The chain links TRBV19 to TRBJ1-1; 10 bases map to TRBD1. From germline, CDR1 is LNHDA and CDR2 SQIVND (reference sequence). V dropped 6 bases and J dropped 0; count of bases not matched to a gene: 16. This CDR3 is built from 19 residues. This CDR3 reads CASREPSDRGKKLNTEAFF. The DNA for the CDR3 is TGTGCCAGTAGGGAACCATCGGACAGGGGGAAAAAATTGAACACTGAAGCTTTCTTT.

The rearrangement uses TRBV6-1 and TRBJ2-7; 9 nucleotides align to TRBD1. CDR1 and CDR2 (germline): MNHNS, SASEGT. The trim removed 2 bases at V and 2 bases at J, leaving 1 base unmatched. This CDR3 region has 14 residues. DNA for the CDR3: TGTGCCAGCAGTGAATGGACAGGGGCCTACGAGCAGTACTTC. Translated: CASSEWTGAYEQYF.

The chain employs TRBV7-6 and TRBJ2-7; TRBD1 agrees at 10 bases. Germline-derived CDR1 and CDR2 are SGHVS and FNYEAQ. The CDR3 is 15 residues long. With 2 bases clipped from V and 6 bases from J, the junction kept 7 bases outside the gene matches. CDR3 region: CASSLLGTGAGEQYF. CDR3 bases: TGTGCCAGCAGCTTATTAGGGACAGGGGCTGGCGAGCAGTACTTC.

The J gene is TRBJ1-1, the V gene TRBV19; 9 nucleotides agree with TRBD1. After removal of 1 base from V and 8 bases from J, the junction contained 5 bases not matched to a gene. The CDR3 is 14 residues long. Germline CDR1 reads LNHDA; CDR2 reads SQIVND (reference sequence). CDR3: CASSIGGDREEAFF. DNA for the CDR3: TGTGCCAGTAGTATAGGGGGGGACAGGGAAGAAGCTTTCTTT.

CDR3 DNA sequence: TGTGCCAGCAGCGGGGGGGGCGCCCCCCCGAGGACTGAAGCTTTCTTT. Translation: CASSGGGAPPRTEAFF. V is TRBV21-1 and J is TRBJ1-1. TRBV21-1 is given as a pseudogene. The CDR3 is 16 amino acids.

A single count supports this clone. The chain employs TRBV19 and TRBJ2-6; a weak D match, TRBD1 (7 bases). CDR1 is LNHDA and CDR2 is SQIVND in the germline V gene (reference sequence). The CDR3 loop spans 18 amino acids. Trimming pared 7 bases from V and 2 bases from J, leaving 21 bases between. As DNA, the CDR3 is TGTGCCAGTACGGAGGGGAAAGGGGGCAGGCCTGGGGCCAACGTCCTGACTTTC. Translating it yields CASTEGKGGRPGANVLTF.

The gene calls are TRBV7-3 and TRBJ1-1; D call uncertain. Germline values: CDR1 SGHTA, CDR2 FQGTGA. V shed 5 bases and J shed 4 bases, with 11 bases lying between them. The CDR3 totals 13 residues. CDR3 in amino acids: CASSRIGGTEAFF. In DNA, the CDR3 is TGTGCCAGCAGCCGCATAGGCGGCACTGAAGCTTTCTTT.

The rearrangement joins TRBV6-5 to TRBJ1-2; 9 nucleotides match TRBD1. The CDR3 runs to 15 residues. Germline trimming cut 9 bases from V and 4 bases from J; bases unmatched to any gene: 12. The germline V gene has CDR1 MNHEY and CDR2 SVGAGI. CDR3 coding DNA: TGTGCCAGTATCGGACAGGGGATTAAGGGCTATGGCTACACCTTC. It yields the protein CASIGQGIKGYGYTF.

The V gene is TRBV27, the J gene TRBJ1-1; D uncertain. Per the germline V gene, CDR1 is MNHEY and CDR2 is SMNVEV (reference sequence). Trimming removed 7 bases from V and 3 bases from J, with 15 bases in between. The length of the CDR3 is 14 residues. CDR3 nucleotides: TGTGCCAGCACTTACCTGTTCGGGGACACTGAAGCTTTCTTT. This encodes CASTYLFGDTEAFF.

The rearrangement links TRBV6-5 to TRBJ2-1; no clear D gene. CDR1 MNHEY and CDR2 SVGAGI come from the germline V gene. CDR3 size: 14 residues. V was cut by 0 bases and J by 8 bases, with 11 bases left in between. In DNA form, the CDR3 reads TGTGCCAGCAGTTACTCGATTTACTTTCATGAGCAGTTCTTC. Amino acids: CASSYSIYFHEQFF.

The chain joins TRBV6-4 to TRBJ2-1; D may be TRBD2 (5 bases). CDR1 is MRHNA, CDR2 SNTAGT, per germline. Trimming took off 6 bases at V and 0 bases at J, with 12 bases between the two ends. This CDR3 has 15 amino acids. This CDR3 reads CASSLTGNSYNEQFF. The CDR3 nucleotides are TGTGCCAGCAGCTTGACCGGGAACTCCTACAATGAGCAGTTCTTC.

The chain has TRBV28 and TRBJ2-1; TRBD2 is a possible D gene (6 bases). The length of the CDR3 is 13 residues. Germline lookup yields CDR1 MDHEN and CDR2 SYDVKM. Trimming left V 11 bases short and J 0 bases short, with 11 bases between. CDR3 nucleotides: TGTGCCGCGGGACGCTCCTCCTACAATGAGCAGTTCTTC. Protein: CAAGRSSYNEQFF. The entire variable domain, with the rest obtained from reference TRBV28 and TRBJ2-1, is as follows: DVKVTQSSRYLVKRTGEKVFLECVQDMDHENMFWYRQDPGLGLRLIYFSYDVKMKEKGDIPEGYSVSREKKERFSLILESASTNQTSMYLCAAGRSSYNEQFFGPGTRLTVL.

CDR3 sequence: CASSYTPYEQYF. CDR3 bases: TGTGCCAGCAGTTACACCCCCTACGAGCAGTACTTC. The rearrangement links TRBV2 to TRBJ2-7, with D uncertain. This CDR3 contains 12 residues. CDR1 and CDR2 from the germline V gene are SNHLY and FYNNEI. The V gene lost 5 bases and the J gene lost 2 bases, with 7 bases spanning the gap.

In nucleotides, the CDR3 is TGTGCCAGTAGCCGTGGACGGGAGTACGAAAAACTGTTTTTT. Encoded protein: CASSRGREYEKLFF. The chain carries TRBV19 and TRBJ1-4, with D uncertain. The CDR3 totals 14 residues. V lost 6 bases and J lost 8, with 16 bases in between. The germline V gene has CDR1 LNHDA and CDR2 SQIVND (reference sequence). Full variable domain (remainder filled in from reference TRBV19 and TRBJ1-4): DGGITQSPKYLFRKEGQNVTLSCEQNLNHDAMYWYRQDPGQGLRLIYYSQIVNDFQKGDIAEGYSVSREKKESFPLTVTSAQKNPTAFYLCASSRGREYEKLFFGSGTQLSVL.

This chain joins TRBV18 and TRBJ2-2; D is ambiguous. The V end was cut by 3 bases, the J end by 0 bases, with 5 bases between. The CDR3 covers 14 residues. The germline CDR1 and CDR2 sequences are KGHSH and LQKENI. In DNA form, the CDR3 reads TGTGCCAGCTCACCTTACACGAACACCGGGGAGCTGTTTTTT. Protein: CASSPYTNTGELFF.

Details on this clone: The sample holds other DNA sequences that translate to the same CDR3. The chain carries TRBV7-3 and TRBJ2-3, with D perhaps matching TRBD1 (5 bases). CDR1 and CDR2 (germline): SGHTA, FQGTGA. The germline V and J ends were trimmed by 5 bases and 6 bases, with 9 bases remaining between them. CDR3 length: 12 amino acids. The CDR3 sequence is CASSHSGDTQYF. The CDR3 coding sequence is TGTGCCAGCAGCCATTCAGGGGATACGCAGTATTTT.

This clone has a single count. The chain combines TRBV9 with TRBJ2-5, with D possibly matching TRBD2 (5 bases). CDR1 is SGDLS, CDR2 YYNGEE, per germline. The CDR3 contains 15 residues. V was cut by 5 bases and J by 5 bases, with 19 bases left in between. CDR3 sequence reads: CASREVGPGGETQYF. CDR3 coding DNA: TGTGCCAGCAGAGAAGTAGGACCGGGCGGGGAGACCCAGTACTTC.

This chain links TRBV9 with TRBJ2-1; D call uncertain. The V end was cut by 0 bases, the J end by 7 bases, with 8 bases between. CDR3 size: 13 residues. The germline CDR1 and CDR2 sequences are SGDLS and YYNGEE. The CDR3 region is CASSVVLGNEQFF. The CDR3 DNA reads TGTGCCAGCAGCGTAGTACTCGGGAATGAGCAGTTCTTC.

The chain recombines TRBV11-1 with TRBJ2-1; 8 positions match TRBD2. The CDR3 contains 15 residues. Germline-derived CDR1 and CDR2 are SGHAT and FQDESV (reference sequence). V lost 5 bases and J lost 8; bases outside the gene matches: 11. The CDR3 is CASSIGDSGVDEQFF. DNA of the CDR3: TGTGCCAGCAGCATCGGGGATAGCGGGGTGGATGAGCAGTTCTTC.

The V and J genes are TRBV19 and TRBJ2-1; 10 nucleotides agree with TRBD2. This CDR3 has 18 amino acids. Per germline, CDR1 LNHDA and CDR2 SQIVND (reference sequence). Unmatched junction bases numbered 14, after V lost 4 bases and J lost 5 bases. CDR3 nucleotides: TGTGCCAGTAGTACCCCCGGGGCTAGCGGGAGTTATAACAATGAGCAGTTCTTC. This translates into CASSTPGASGSYNNEQFF.

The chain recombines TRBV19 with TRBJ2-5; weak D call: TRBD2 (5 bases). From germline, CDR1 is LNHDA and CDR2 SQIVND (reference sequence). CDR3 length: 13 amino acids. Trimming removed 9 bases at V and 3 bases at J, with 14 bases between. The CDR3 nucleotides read TGTGCCAGCAAAGGCTGGGGAGAAGAGACCCAGTACTTC. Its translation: CASKGWGEETQYF.